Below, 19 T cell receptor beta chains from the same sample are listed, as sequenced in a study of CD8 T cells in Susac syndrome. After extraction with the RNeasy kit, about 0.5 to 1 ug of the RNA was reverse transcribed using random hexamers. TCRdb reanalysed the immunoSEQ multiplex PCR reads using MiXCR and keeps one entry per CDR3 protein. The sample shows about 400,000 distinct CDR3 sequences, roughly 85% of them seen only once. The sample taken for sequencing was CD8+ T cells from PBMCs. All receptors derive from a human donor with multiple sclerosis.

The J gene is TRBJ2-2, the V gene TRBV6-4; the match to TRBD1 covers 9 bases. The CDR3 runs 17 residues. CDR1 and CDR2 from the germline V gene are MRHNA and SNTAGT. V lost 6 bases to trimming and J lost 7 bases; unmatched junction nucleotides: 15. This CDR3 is CASSPTSQGALGGELFF. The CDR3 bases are TGTGCCAGCAGCCCAACTTCACAGGGGGCGCTGGGCGGGGAGCTGTTTTTT.

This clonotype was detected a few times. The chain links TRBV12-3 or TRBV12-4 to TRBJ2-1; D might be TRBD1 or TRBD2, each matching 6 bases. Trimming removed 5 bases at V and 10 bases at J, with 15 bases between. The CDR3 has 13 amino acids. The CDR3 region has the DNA TGTGCCAGCAGTCCTCCGGGGGCGGGGGAGCAGTTCTTC. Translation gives CASSPPGAGEQFF.

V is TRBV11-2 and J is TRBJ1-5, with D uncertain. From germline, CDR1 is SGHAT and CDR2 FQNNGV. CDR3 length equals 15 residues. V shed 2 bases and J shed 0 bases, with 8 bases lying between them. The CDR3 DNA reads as TGTGCCAGCAGCTTAATGCCGGGTAGCAATCAGCCCCAGCATTTT. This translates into CASSLMPGSNQPQHF. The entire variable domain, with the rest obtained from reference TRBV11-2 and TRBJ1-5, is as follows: EAGVAQSPRYKIIEKRQSVAFWCNPISGHATLYWYQQILGQGPKLLIQFQNNGVVDDSQLPKDRFSAERLKGVDSTLKIQPAKLEDSAVYLCASSLMPGSNQPQHFGDGTRLSIL.

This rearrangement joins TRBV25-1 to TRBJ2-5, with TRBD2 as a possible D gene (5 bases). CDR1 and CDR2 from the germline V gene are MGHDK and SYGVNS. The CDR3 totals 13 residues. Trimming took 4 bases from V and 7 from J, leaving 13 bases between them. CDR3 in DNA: TGTGCCAGCAGTGTTCCCTCTGGAGGGACCCAGTACTTC. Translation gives CASSVPSGGTQYF.

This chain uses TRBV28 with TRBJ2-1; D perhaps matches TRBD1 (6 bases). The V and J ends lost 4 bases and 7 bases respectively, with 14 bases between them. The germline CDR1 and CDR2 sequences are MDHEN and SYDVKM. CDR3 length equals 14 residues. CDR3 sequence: CASSSGVTENEQFF. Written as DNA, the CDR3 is TGTGCCAGCAGTTCAGGGGTGACGGAAAATGAGCAGTTCTTC. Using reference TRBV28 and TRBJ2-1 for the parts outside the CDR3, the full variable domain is DVKVTQSSRYLVKRTGEKVFLECVQDMDHENMFWYRQDPGLGLRLIYFSYDVKMKEKGDIPEGYSVSREKKERFSLILESASTNQTSMYLCASSSGVTENEQFFGPGTRLTVL.

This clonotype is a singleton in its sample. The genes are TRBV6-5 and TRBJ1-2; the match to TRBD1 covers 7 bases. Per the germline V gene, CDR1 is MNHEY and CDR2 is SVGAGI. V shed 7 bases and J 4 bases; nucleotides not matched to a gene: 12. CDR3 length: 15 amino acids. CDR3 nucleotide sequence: TGTGCCAGCACCTCGGACAGGATTAACTTCTATGGCTACACCTTC. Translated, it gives CASTSDRINFYGYTF.

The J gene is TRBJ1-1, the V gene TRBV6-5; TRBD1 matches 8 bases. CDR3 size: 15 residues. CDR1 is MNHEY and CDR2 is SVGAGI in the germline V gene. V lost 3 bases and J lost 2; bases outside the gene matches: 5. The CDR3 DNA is TGTGCCAGCAGTTATGGGGACAGGACAAACACTGAAGCTTTCTTT. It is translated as CASSYGDRTNTEAFF.

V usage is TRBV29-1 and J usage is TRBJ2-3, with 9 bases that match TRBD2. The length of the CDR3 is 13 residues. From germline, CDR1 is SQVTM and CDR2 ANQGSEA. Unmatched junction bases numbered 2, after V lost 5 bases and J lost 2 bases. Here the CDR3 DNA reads TGCAGCGTTCTAGCGGGAATCACAGATACGCAGTATTTT. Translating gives CSVLAGITDTQYF.

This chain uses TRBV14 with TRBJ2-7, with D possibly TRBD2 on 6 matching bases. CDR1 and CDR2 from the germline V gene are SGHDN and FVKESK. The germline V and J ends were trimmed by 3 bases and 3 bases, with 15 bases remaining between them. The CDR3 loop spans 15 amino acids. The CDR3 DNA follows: TGTGCCAGCAGCCATTCCGGGACGGACTACTACGAGCAGTACTTC. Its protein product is CASSHSGTDYYEQYF.

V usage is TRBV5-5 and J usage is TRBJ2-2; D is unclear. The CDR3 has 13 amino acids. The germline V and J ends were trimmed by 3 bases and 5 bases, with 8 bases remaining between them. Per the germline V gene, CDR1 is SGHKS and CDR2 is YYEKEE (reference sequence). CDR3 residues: CASSWVGTGELFF. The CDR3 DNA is TGTGCCAGCAGCTGGGTGGGAACCGGGGAGCTGTTTTTT.

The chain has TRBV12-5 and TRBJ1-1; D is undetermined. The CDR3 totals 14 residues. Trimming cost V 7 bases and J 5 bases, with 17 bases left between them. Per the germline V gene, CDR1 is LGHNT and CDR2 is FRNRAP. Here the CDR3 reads CASARGVMGTEAFF. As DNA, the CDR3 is TGTGCTAGTGCTCGTGGGGTGATGGGGACTGAAGCTTTCTTT. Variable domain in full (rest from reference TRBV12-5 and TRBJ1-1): DARVTQTPRHKVTEMGQEVTMRCQPILGHNTVFWYRQTMMQGLELLAYFRNRAPLDDSGMPKDRFSAEMPDATLATLKIQPSEPRDSAVYFCASARGVMGTEAFFGQGTRLTVV.

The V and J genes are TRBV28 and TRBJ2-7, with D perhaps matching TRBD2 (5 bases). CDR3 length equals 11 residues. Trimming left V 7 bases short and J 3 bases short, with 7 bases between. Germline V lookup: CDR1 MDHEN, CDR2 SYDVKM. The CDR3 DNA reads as TGTGCCAGCATCGGGGACTACGAGCAGTACTTC. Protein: CASIGDYEQYF. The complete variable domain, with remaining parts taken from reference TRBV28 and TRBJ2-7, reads DVKVTQSSRYLVKRTGEKVFLECVQDMDHENMFWYRQDPGLGLRLIYFSYDVKMKEKGDIPEGYSVSREKKERFSLILESASTNQTSMYLCASIGDYEQYFGPGTRLTVT.

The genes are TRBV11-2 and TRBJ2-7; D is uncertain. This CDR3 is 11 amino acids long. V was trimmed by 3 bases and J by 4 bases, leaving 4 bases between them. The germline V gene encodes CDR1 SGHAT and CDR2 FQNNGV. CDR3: CASSFAYEQYF. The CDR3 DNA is TGTGCCAGCAGCTTTGCGTACGAGCAGTACTTC.

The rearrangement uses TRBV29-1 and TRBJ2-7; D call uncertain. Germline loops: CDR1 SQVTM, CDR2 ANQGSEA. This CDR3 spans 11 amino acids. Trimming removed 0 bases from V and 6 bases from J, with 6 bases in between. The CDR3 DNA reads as TGCAGCGTTGAAGAACTCGGCGAGCAGTACTTC. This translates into CSVEELGEQYF.

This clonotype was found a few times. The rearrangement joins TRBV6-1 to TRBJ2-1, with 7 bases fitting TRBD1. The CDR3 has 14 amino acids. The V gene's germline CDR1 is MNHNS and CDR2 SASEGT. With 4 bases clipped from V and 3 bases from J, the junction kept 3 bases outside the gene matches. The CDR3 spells CASSVGTVYNEQFF. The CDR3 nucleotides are TGTGCCAGCAGTGTCGGGACAGTCTACAATGAGCAGTTCTTC.

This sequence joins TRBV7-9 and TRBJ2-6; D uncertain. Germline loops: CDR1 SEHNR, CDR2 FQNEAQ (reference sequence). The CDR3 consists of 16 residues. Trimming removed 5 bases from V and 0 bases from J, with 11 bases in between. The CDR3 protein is CASSPNLGSGANVLTF. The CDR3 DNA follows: TGTGCCAGCAGCCCCAACCTAGGCTCTGGGGCCAACGTCCTGACTTTC.

CDR3 sequence: CASSPAAGTYGNTIYF. The CDR3 bases are TGCGCCAGCAGCCCGGCAGCTGGGACCTACGGAAACACCATATATTTT. The chain combines TRBV5-1 with TRBJ1-3, with D perhaps matching TRBD1 (5 bases). The germline V gene encodes CDR1 SGHRS and CDR2 YFSETQ. The CDR3 contains 16 residues. Trimming took 4 bases from V and 4 from J, leaving 18 bases between them.

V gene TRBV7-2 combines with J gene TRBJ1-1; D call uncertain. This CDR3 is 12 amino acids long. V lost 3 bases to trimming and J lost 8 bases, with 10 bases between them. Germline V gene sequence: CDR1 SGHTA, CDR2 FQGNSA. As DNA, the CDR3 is TGTGCCAGCAGCTTTCGGGTCCTCGAAGCTTTCTTT. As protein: CASSFRVLEAFF.

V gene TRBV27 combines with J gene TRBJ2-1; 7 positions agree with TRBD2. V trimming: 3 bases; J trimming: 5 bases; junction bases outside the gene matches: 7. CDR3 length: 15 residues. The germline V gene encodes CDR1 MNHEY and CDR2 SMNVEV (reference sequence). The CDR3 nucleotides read TGTGCCAGCAGTTTGTGGTCTAGCGGACACAATGAGCAGTTCTTC. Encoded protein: CASSLWSSGHNEQFF.